Below are 15 T cell receptor beta chains sequenced from a single sample in a study of T cell changes during pregnancy in multiple sclerosis (dated by TCRdb to 2018 to 2020). Library prep was done by the immunoSEQ multiplex PCR assay. Imported from immuneACCESS, the table was reduced by TCRdb to in-frame sequences with V and J called. These copies leave out some clones; in studies compared against another copy, an unresolved V gene accounts for under half, and the cause of the remainder is not known. The sample includes approximately 74,000 clones, with 88% observed a single time. Together, the top ten hold approximately 3.5% of the sample. Source: peripheral blood, taken before pregnancy. These receptors were obtained from a female donor with multiple sclerosis, enrolled in a pregnancy study.

This chain connects TRBV6-5 to TRBJ1-1; maybe TRBD1 (5 bases). CDR1 is MNHEY and CDR2 is SVGAGI in the germline V gene. With 4 bases removed from V and 1 base from J, the gap between germline ends came to 10 bases. This CDR3 has 14 residues. The CDR3 DNA sequence: TGTGCCAGCAGTTCAGGGTCTAGGAACACTGAAGCTTTCTTT. Translation: CASSSGSRNTEAFF.

The chain employs TRBV19 and TRBJ2-7, with TRBD2 matching 7 bases. In germline, CDR1 is LNHDA, CDR2 SQIVND (reference sequence). The V gene end was trimmed by 1 base and the J gene end by 4 bases; junction bases not matched to a gene: 7. This CDR3 is built from 15 residues. The CDR3 protein is CASSIARVGLYEQYF. As DNA, the CDR3 is TGTGCCAGTAGTATAGCCAGGGTGGGACTATACGAGCAGTACTTC.

The chain uses TRBV7-8 and TRBJ2-7; 11 bases are shared with TRBD2. The CDR3 runs 15 residues. The trim removed 5 bases at V and 3 bases at J, leaving 6 bases unmatched. Looked up from germline, CDR1 is SGHVS and CDR2 is FQNEAQ. The CDR3 spells CASSVGTSGLYEQYF. CDR3 nucleotides: TGTGCCAGCAGCGTGGGGACTAGCGGCCTCTACGAGCAGTACTTC.

The chain uses TRBV5-1 and TRBJ2-7, with D possibly matching TRBD2 (5 bases). This CDR3 is 14 amino acids long. V lost 2 bases and J lost 5, with 14 bases in between. Germline CDR1 reads SGHRS; CDR2 reads YFSETQ. The CDR3 region has the DNA TGCGCCAGCAGCTTCGGCTCGGCGGGCCACGAGCAGTACTTC. It codes for CASSFGSAGHEQYF.

The chain uses TRBV20-1 and TRBJ1-2; D uncertain. CDR1 is DFQATT, CDR2 SNEGSKA, per germline (reference sequence). V dropped 3 bases and J dropped 6 bases, with 8 bases sitting between them. This CDR3 is built from 11 residues. The CDR3 protein is CSARMGDGYTF. The CDR3 DNA reads as TGCAGTGCTAGGATGGGAGATGGCTACACCTTC.

The chain carries TRBV5-1 and TRBJ1-1, with 12 nucleotides matching TRBD1. After removal of 4 bases from V and 3 bases from J, the junction contained 10 bases not matched to a gene. Germline lookup yields CDR1 SGHRS and CDR2 YFSETQ. CDR3 length: 17 amino acids. The DNA of the CDR3 is TGCGCCAGCAGCAGGGGGGGGACAGGGGGCTTGGACACTGAAGCTTTCTTT. It yields the protein CASSRGGTGGLDTEAFF.

This chain connects TRBV30 to TRBJ1-6; 10 nucleotides align to TRBD1. The CDR3 is 15 amino acids. V dropped 3 bases and J dropped 9; count of bases not matched to a gene: 8. Germline V gives CDR1 GTSNPN, CDR2 SVGIG (reference sequence). This CDR3 reads CAWSLRGTGVSPLHF. The CDR3 DNA sequence: TGTGCCTGGAGCCTGAGAGGGACAGGGGTTTCACCCCTCCACTTT.

The chain joins TRBV19 to TRBJ1-1; 9 bases match TRBD1. The CDR3 is 14 residues long. The germline CDR1 and CDR2 sequences are LNHDA and SQIVND (reference sequence). Unmatched junction bases numbered 4, after V lost 7 bases and J lost 1 base. This CDR3 reads CASTLTGGNTEAFF. The CDR3 bases are TGTGCCAGTACCTTGACAGGGGGGAACACTGAAGCTTTCTTT.

The V gene is TRBV11-3, the J gene TRBJ2-1; a weak D match, TRBD2 (5 bases). V lost 1 base and J 10 bases, leaving 17 bases between the germline ends. The germline CDR1 and CDR2 sequences are SGHNT and YENEEA. The CDR3 covers 15 residues. The CDR3 DNA follows: TGTGCCAGCAGCTTAGGGGAGAGTCGATGGGGAGAGCAGTTCTTC. Amino acids: CASSLGESRWGEQFF.

The chain links TRBV7-2 to TRBJ2-2, with D tentatively TRBD2 (6 bases). Germline lookup yields CDR1 SGHTA and CDR2 FQGNSA. CDR3 length: 14 residues. Trimming took 6 bases from V and 5 from J, leaving 13 bases between them. CDR3 bases: TGTGCCAGCAGGCCGGGACTTGCTACCGGGGAGCTGTTTTTT. Translation: CASRPGLATGELFF. The full variable domain, rest sourced from reference TRBV7-2 and TRBJ2-2, is GAGVSQSPSNKVTEKGKDVELRCDPISGHTALYWYRQSLGQGLEFLIYFQGNSAPDKSGLPSDRFSAERTGGSVSTLTIQRTQQEDSAVYLCASRPGLATGELFFGEGSRLTVL.

The chain carries TRBV7-9 and TRBJ1-2; D ambiguous. The V end was cut by 7 bases, the J end by 7 bases, with 13 bases between. Germline CDR1 and CDR2: SEHNR and FQNEAQ (reference sequence). The CDR3 runs to 12 residues. The CDR3 nucleotides are TGTGCCAGCACATCCCCTTACTCTGGCTACACCTTC. It codes for CASTSPYSGYTF.

With respect to this clone: The sample holds other DNA sequences that translate to the same CDR3. The rearrangement uses TRBV11-2 and TRBJ1-1; the D is unclear. This CDR3 has 14 residues. The germline V and J ends were trimmed by 3 bases and 3 bases, with 11 bases remaining between them. Germline CDR1 and CDR2: SGHAT and FQNNGV. The CDR3 is CASSLAGIDTEAFF. DNA for the CDR3: TGTGCCAGCAGCTTGGCAGGTATCGACACTGAAGCTTTCTTT. The variable domain in full, with the rest retrieved from reference TRBV11-2 and TRBJ1-1, is EAGVAQSPRYKIIEKRQSVAFWCNPISGHATLYWYQQILGQGPKLLIQFQNNGVVDDSQLPKDRFSAERLKGVDSTLKIQPAKLEDSAVYLCASSLAGIDTEAFFGQGTRLTVV.

This clone appeared once. J is TRBJ1-5 and V is TRBV29-1; 10 bases are shared with TRBD1. Germline CDR1 reads SQVTM; CDR2 reads ANQGSEA. The CDR3 is 12 amino acids. Unmatched junction bases numbered 1, after V lost 4 bases and J lost 7 bases. The CDR3 DNA reads as TGCAGCGTTGGGACAGGGGGGCAGCCCCAGCATTTT. This gives the protein CSVGTGGQPQHF.

V is TRBV25-1 and J is TRBJ1-5; 7 bases align to TRBD1. Germline loops: CDR1 MGHDK, CDR2 SYGVNS. V lost 4 bases, J lost 5 bases, and 8 bases stayed unmatched. CDR3 length equals 15 residues. CDR3 protein: CASSGLQGTDQPQHF. The CDR3 DNA reads as TGTGCCAGCAGTGGCTTACAGGGGACGGATCAGCCCCAGCATTTT.

J is TRBJ2-7 and V is TRBV7-2; 7 bases fit TRBD2. Germline CDR1 reads SGHTA; CDR2 reads FQGNSA. The CDR3 length is 17 residues. J was trimmed by 2 bases and V by 3 bases; bases with no gene match: 13. CDR3: CASSLIGTTPVTYEQYF. CDR3 coding DNA: TGTGCCAGCAGCTTGATTGGGACTACCCCCGTTACCTACGAGCAGTACTTC.